This is a list of T cell receptor beta chains from one sample in a study of blood T cell repertoires in COVID-19. Some clones are missing from TCRdb's copy, which holds only in-frame ones; the method was immunoSEQ multiplex PCR. The sample has about 220,000 clones; about 91% are singletons. What was sequenced was PBMCs or T cells enriched from blood (not recorded which). The receptors were sampled from a middle-aged woman with acute COVID-19. Each CDR3 is given with its conserved first and last residue. Rows give clone size only sometimes, using once, few, many, or a class for an expanded clone.

-	TRBV5-1	TRBJ2-5	CASRQGRWETQYF
-	TRBV6-5	TRBJ1-2	CASRPRQGSYGYTF
-	TRBV9	TRBJ2-1	CASSGTVYNEQFF
once	TRBV5-5	TRBJ2-3	CASSPERGAVADTQYF
-	TRBV5-6	TRBJ1-4	CASTAPGANEKLFF
-	TRBV7-9	TRBJ1-1	CASSEQGAEAFF
-	TRBV9	TRBJ1-1	CASSVTGEGRTEAFF
-	TRBV6-5	TRBJ1-1	CASRTDRLNTEAFF
-	TRBV30	TRBJ1-5	CAWSPRRGGRDQPQHF
-	TRBV6-4	TRBJ2-1	CASSVSSGSMYEQFF
-	TRBV7-9	TRBJ1-1	CASSLVETSGGAFF
-	TRBV5-1	TRBJ1-1	CASSLGLRDRGTEAFF
-	TRBV18	TRBJ2-3	CASSPAGLAGGDTQYF
-	TRBV10-2	TRBJ1-5	CASAGGEGSNQPQHF
-	TRBV5-1	TRBJ1-1	CASSITGRNTEAFF
-	TRBV4-1	TRBJ1-3	CASSQDGAGWGNTIYF
-	TRBV19	TRBJ2-1	CASSLQGKDYNEQFF
-	TRBV2	TRBJ2-6	CASSEGWTGAGANVLTF
-	TRBV5-5	TRBJ1-2	CASSQQGTYGYTF
-	TRBV3-1/TRBV3-2	TRBJ2-1	CASSQTSGRRPEQFF
-	TRBV3-1/TRBV3-2	TRBJ1-4	CASSQDAGSEKLFF
-	TRBV19	TRBJ2-3	CASSIGLAGADTQYF
-	TRBV7-8	TRBJ1-3	CASSITGGGGNTIYF
-	TRBV6-5	TRBJ2-5	CASSYWGDQETQYF
once	TRBV11-2	TRBJ2-7	CASSLNTLPYGQYF
-	TRBV19	TRBJ2-1	CASSGSWAAGLASPSYNEQFF
-	TRBV5-1	TRBJ2-5	CASSLVPGFGETQYF
-	TRBV2	TRBJ1-4	CASSPLGGDRVNEKLFF
-	TRBV30	TRBJ1-5	CAWSVEGNQPQHF
once	TRBV3-1/TRBV3-2	TRBJ1-6	CASSQIEGSPLHF